This T cell receptor (beta chain) was sequenced in a study of blood T cells in healthy people across ages. This clonotype was found a few times. The junction and the germline gene differ at one end; a read error may be behind it. The second PCR ran about 6 to 12 cycles with a sample-barcoded 5' primer and J-beta primers. A template-switch adaptor that had 12 random nucleotides put a tag on each cDNA molecule. MiXCR, run by TCRdb on the 5' RACE reads, gives a single entry per CDR3 protein. This sample has about 1,400,000 distinct CDR3 sequences, with around 39% found just once. Each donor gave ten milliliters of peripheral blood. Looked up from germline, CDR1 is SGHDT and CDR2 is YYEEEE. The CDR3 is 15 residues long.

The sequence was collected from a woman aged 18-29 years in good health. V is TRBV5-6 and J is TRBJ2-3; 7 positions agree with TRBD1. Sequencing was carried out using blood. The CDR3 reads CASTLTGFSTDTQYF. The CDR3 DNA follows: TGTGCCAGCACCTTGACAGGGTTCAGCACAGATACGCAGTATTTT.